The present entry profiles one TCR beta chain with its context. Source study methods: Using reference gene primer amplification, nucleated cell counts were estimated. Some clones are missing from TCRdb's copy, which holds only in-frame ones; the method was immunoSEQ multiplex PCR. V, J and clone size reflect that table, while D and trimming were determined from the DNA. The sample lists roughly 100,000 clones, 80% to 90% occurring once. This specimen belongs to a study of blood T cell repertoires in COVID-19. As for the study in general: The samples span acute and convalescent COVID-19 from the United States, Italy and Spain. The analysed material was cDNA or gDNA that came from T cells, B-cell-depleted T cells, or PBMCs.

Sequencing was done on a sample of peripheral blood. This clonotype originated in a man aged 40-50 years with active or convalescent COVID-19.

The CDR3 loop is CATSDTGQNYGYTF. The CDR3 bases are TGTGCCACCAGTGATACCGGACAGAACTATGGCTACACCTTC. J is TRBJ1-2 and V is TRBV24-1, with a tentative D call TRBD1 (6 bases). From germline, CDR1 is KGHDR and CDR2 SFDVKD. Trimming stripped 3 bases from V and 2 bases from J, with 9 bases between. The CDR3 loop spans 14 amino acids.